This is a list of T cell receptor beta chains from one sample in a study of blood T cell repertoires in COVID-19. Here immunoSEQ multiplex PCR was the method, and the copy in TCRdb shows in-frame clones only, minus some. This sample has 250,000 to 350,000 clones, with approximately 88% found just once. Specimen: peripheral blood. These receptors all come from a woman in her 50s with active or convalescent COVID-19. CDR3s include the opening cysteine and the closing phenylalanine or tryptophan. The D gene is left open where the match is weak. Some rows mark clone size as missing; the rest say once, few, many or name a class of expanded clone.

clone_size d_call j_call v_call cdr3_aa cdr3_nt
many . TRBJ1-1 TRBV19 CASSVGQLNTEAFF TGTGCCAGTAGTGTAGGACAACTGAACACTGAAGCTTTCTTT
. TRBD1 TRBJ1-3 TRBV4-1 CASSQQGALIGNTIYF TGCGCCAGCAGCCAACAGGGGGCTTTGATAGGAAACACCATATATTTT
. TRBD2 TRBJ2-2 TRBV27 CASSLLAGGFTGELFF TGTGCCAGCAGTTTGTTAGCGGGAGGATTCACCGGGGAGCTGTTTTTT
. . TRBJ2-7 TRBV28 CASSTDRSPRIGEQYF TGTGCCAGCAGTACCGACAGGTCTCCCCGGATTGGCGAGCAGTACTTC
. . TRBJ1-3 TRBV18 CASSPQPTIGNTIYF TGTGCCAGCTCACCACAGCCCACTATAGGAAACACCATATATTTT
once . TRBJ2-7 TRBV5-1 CASSPGDSSYEQYF TGCGCCAGCAGCCCGGGGGACTCATCCTACGAGCAGTACTTC
. TRBD2 TRBJ2-7 TRBV5-1 CASSLNTAGGGGEQYF TGCGCCAGCAGCTTGAATACAGCGGGAGGCGGGGGGGAGCAGTACTTC
. . TRBJ1-2 TRBV19 CASTLDAAGGYGYTF TGTGCCAGTACTCTGGACGCCGCGGGAGGCTATGGCTACACCTTC
. . TRBJ2-7 TRBV5-8 CASSLEHTYEQYF TGTGCCAGCAGCTTGGAACACACCTACGAGCAGTACTTC
few . TRBJ1-4 TRBV5-1 CASSLDGHSEKLFF TGCGCCAGCAGCTTGGATGGGCATAGTGAAAAACTGTTTTTT
. . TRBJ1-4 TRBV4-3 CASSQESGLNEKLFF TGCGCCAGCAGCCAAGAATCAGGACTTAATGAAAAACTGTTTTTT
. TRBD1 TRBJ1-4 TRBV30 CAWSGDSQKLFF TGTGCCTGGAGTGGGGACAGCCAAAAACTGTTTTTT
. . TRBJ1-1 TRBV7-2 CASILGGQSTEAFF TGTGCCAGCATCCTGGGCGGACAGTCGACTGAAGCTTTCTTT
. . TRBJ2-7 TRBV5-1 CASSSDFYEQYF TGCGCCAGCAGCTCGGACTTCTACGAGCAGTACTTC
. . TRBJ1-1 TRBV7-9 CASSPRDVSNTEAFF TGTGCCAGCAGCCCGCGGGACGTGTCGAACACTGAAGCTTTCTTT
. . TRBJ1-1 TRBV27 CASRTTPPNTEAFF TGTGCCAGCAGAACTACACCTCCGAACACTGAAGCTTTCTTT